The 18 T cell receptor beta chains given below trace back to one sample, sequenced in a study of prognosis after radiotherapy for stage I lung cancer. Genomic DNA was subjected to two-round multiplex PCR for amplification of TCR beta CDR3. Specific primers for each TRBV and TRBJ gene were what first-round PCR used. Using its own MiXCR run on the multiplex PCR reads, TCRdb lists one record per CDR3 protein. This table holds about 18,000 distinct CDR3 sequences, about a quarter found once. The sequencing here drew on PBMCs, taken before or after stereotactic body radiation therapy (not recorded which). These TCRs come from a donor of 50 years or more with non-small cell lung cancer.

This clonotype was recorded many times. An end of the junction does not agree with germline; a read error may underlie this. The chain carries TRBV6-2 or TRBV6-3 and TRBJ1-1; D is unclear. Germline values: CDR1 MNHEY, CDR2 SVGEGT. The CDR3 is 13 residues long. The chain's CDR3 is CASVYSIDGEVFF. DNA of the CDR3: TGTGCCAGCGTCTATTCGATAGACGGTGAAGTTTTCTTT.

In this sample, this clonotype turned up many times. The rearrangement links TRBV6-1 to TRBJ2-6, with TRBD1 matching over 7 bases. V lost 6 bases to trimming and J lost 5 bases; unmatched junction nucleotides: 7. This CDR3 has 15 residues. The germline CDR1 and CDR2 sequences are MNHNS and SASEGT. In DNA, the CDR3 is TGTGCCAGCAGCCACGAGGGGGCTCGGGCCAACGTCCTGACTTTC. Residues: CASSHEGARANVLTF.

This clonotype appeared many times. The genes are TRBV5-6 and TRBJ1-5; no definite D call. Germline CDR1 is SGHDT and CDR2 is YYEEEE. The V gene lost 7 bases and the J gene lost 2 bases, with 10 bases spanning the gap. This CDR3 has 13 residues. Here the CDR3 reads CASGKYGNQPQHF. DNA of the CDR3: TGTGCCAGCGGAAAGTACGGCAATCAGCCCCAGCATTTT.

Of note for this clonotype: A far larger clone is off by one base, so a read error is likely. This sequence joins TRBV6-6 and TRBJ2-5; 9 nucleotides match TRBD2. This CDR3 has 18 amino acids. Germline CDR1 reads MNHNY; CDR2 reads SVGAGI (reference sequence). CDR3 sequence reads: CVSSYSPTISGRGETQYF. The CDR3 nucleotides are TGTGTCAGCAGTTACTCGCCCACCATTAGCGGGAGAGGCGAGACCCAGTACTTC.

This clonotype has ten or more counts. The V and J genes are TRBV2 and TRBJ1-1; no definite D call. The CDR3 runs to 14 residues. V was cut by 3 bases and J by 5 bases, with 13 bases left in between. Germline lookup yields CDR1 SNHLY and CDR2 FYNNEI. The CDR3 nucleotides are TGTGCCAGCAGTGATGATTCCGGATGGACTGAAGCTTTCTTT. It encodes CASSDDSGWTEAFF.

This clonotype was seen a single time. The chain couples TRBV20-1 to TRBJ2-3; D is unresolved. V lost 4 bases and J 6 bases, leaving 14 bases between the germline ends. There are 13 residues in the CDR3. Germline CDR1 DFQATT, CDR2 SNEGSKA (reference sequence). CDR3 in amino acids: CSAKFGGKDTQYF. The CDR3 nucleotides read TGCAGTGCTAAGTTCGGCGGAAAGGATACGCAGTATTTT.

Note on this clonotype: The junction differs from germline at one of its ends, possibly a read error. This chain uses TRBV4-3 with TRBJ2-6; 7 bases agree with TRBD1. This CDR3 is built from 19 residues. Germline V gene sequence: CDR1 LGHNA, CDR2 YSLEER. The CDR3 DNA sequence: TGCGCCAGCAGCCAAGAGCCGAGGGGGCGGGCCTCTGGTGCCAACGTCCTGACTTTC. Translating gives CASSQEPRGRASGANVLTF.

This clonotype was counted at least ten times. This chain uses TRBV7-6 with TRBJ2-7; TRBD1 aligns across 7 bases. V was pared by 5 bases and J by 6 bases, with 7 bases of the junction left unmatched. This CDR3 is built from 13 residues. Germline assignment: CDR1 SGHVS and CDR2 FNYEAQ. The CDR3 sequence is CASSQTGSGEQYF. In nucleotides, the CDR3 is TGTGCCAGCAGCCAGACAGGGTCCGGCGAGCAGTACTTC.

In this sample, this clonotype turned up many times. The chain uses TRBV6-1 and TRBJ2-5, with 7 bases matching TRBD1. The CDR3 runs 14 residues. V lost 4 bases to trimming and J lost 1 base; unmatched junction nucleotides: 3. Germline CDR1 and CDR2: MNHNS and SASEGT. DNA for the CDR3: TGTGCCAGCAGTGGGACAGGCGGCCAAGAGACCCAGTACTTC. Protein: CASSGTGGQETQYF.

This clonotype was recorded many times. The chain has TRBV18 and TRBJ2-3; D gene unclear. The germline CDR1 and CDR2 sequences are KGHSH and LQKENI. The CDR3 consists of 13 residues. Trimming left V 0 bases short and J 0 bases short, with 1 base between. As DNA, the CDR3 is TGTGCCAGCTCACCACCTAGCACAGATACGCAGTATTTT. This sequence encodes CASSPPSTDTQYF.

This clonotype showed up just a few times. Compared with germline, one end of the junction differs, possibly owing to a read error. The gene calls are TRBV20-1 and TRBJ2-1; weak D call: TRBD1 (5 bases). The CDR3 length is 16 residues. Germline V lookup: CDR1 DFQATT, CDR2 SNEGSKA (reference sequence). The CDR3 DNA follows: TGCAGTGCTAGAGATCTTTCGAGAGACAGCTACAATGATCAGTTCTTC. Amino acids: CSARDLSRDSYNDQFF.

This clonotype came up many times. The rearrangement joins TRBV20-1 to TRBJ2-7, with 7 bases identical to TRBD2. Per the germline V gene, CDR1 is DFQATT and CDR2 is SNEGSKA (reference sequence). CDR3 size: 15 residues. Losses at the gene ends were 6 bases for V and 3 bases for J; bases not matched to a gene: 14. CDR3 sequence: CSAAEGLAADYEQYF. The CDR3 coding sequence is TGCAGTGCCGCTGAGGGGCTAGCGGCTGACTACGAGCAGTACTTC.

This clonotype was seen ten or more times. The chain has TRBV25-1 and TRBJ2-7; D is possibly TRBD2 (5 bases). CDR1 is MGHDK, CDR2 SYGVNS, per germline. Trimming removed 8 bases from V and 0 bases from J, with 11 bases in between. The CDR3 runs to 13 residues. For the CDR3, the DNA is TGTGCCAGCTCCGGGATGAGCTCCTACGAGCAGTACTTC. Translation gives CASSGMSSYEQYF.

V usage is TRBV5-4 and J usage is TRBJ2-7; 7 nucleotides line up with TRBD2. This CDR3 comprises 14 residues. CDR1 is SGHNT, CDR2 YYREEE, per germline (reference sequence). With 4 bases clipped from V and 4 bases from J, the junction kept 8 bases outside the gene matches. The CDR3 protein is CASSLWGGNYEQYF. CDR3 in DNA: TGTGCCAGCAGCCTCTGGGGGGGGAATTACGAGCAGTACTTC.

As regards this clonotype: Given a far larger clone just one base away, this is likely a sequencing read error. The chain has TRBV7-2 and TRBJ1-4, with D uncertain. V was clipped by 4 bases and J by 3 bases, with 9 bases between them. Germline assignment: CDR1 SGHTA and CDR2 FQGNSA. The CDR3 has 14 amino acids. The DNA for the CDR3 is TGTGCCAGCAGCTCCCATAGCCCTAATGAAAAACTGTTTTTT. Translated, it gives CASSSHSPNEKLFF.

This clonotype was found many times. The CDR3 nucleotides read TGTGCCACCAGCAGAAGGGCTCAGGCCAAAAACATTCAGTACTTC. Translation: CATSRRAQAKNIQYF. The chain uses TRBV15 and TRBJ2-4; no clear D gene. The CDR3 runs 15 residues. Germline V lookup: CDR1 LNHNV, CDR2 YYDKDF (reference sequence). V lost 2 bases, J lost 1 base, and 9 bases lay in between.

This clonotype was counted ten times or more. CDR3 bases: TGTGCCAGCAGCGAGGCGGCCGCAACTAATGAAAAACTGTTTTTT. It codes for CASSEAAATNEKLFF. V usage is TRBV9 and J usage is TRBJ1-4; no definite D call. The CDR3 extends over 15 amino acids. CDR1 and CDR2 (germline): SGDLS, YYNGEE. Trimming left V 3 bases short and J 0 bases short, with 9 bases between.

In this sample, this clonotype turned up many times. The rearrangement joins TRBV5-1 to TRBJ1-1; D might be TRBD1 (5 bases). The CDR3 spans 15 residues. CDR1 SGHRS and CDR2 YFSETQ come from the germline V gene. Trimming left V 0 bases short and J 0 bases short, with 9 bases between. CDR3 region: CASSLGATVNTEAFF. In DNA form, the CDR3 reads TGCGCCAGCAGCTTGGGAGCGACAGTGAACACTGAAGCTTTCTTT.